Included here is one T cell receptor beta chain sequence, with context. Its antigen remains unidentified. These data come from a study of vaccination and CD4 T cells after COVID-19. Cultured CD4+ T cell DNA was sequenced using the Oncomine TCR Beta short-read assay. TCRdb independently ran MiXCR on the PCR reads; one entry per CDR3 protein. The data show some 15,000 distinct CDR3 sequences, roughly 63% seen once. This CDR3 is built from 15 residues. Trimming shortened V by 4 bases and J by 2 bases, and 14 bases separated the two germline ends. The germline V gene encodes CDR1 MGHRA and CDR2 YSYEKL. Treatment denoted: roughly ten-day PBMC culture with coronavirus spike peptide pools or control peptides (ViraFEST assay).

The sequenced sample consisted of CD4+ T cells from blood, cultured in vitro. The receptor was isolated from a human donor who had recovered from COVID-19. The chain links TRBV4-1 to TRBJ2-5, with a weak D call TRBD1 (6 bases). CDR3 sequence: CASSPGQTKQETQYF. CDR3 in DNA: TGCGCCAGCAGCCCCGGACAGACTAAACAAGAGACCCAGTACTTC.